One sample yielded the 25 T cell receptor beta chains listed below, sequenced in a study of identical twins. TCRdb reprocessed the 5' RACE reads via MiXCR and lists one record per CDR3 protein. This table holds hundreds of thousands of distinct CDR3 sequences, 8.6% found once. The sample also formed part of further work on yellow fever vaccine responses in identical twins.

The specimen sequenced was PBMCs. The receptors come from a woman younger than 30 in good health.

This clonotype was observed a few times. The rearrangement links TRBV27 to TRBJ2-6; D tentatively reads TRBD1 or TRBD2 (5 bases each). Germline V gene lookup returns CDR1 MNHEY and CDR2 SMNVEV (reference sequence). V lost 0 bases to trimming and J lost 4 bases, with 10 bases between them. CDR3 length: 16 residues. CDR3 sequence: CASSLSTGLGANVLTF. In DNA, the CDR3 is TGTGCCAGCAGTTTATCCACGGGGCTCGGGGCCAACGTCCTGACTTTC.

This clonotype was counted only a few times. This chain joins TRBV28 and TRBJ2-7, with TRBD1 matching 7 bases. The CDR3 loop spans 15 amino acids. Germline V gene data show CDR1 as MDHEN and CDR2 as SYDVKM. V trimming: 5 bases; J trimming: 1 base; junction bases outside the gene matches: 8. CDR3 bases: TGTGCCAGCAGTGGGGACAGCTTTTCTTCCTACGAGCAGTACTTC. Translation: CASSGDSFSSYEQYF.

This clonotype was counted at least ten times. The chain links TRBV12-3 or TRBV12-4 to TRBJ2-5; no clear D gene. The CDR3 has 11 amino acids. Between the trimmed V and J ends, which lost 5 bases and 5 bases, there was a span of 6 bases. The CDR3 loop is CASSPRETQYF. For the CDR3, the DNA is TGTGCCAGCAGTCCTAGGGAGACCCAGTACTTC.

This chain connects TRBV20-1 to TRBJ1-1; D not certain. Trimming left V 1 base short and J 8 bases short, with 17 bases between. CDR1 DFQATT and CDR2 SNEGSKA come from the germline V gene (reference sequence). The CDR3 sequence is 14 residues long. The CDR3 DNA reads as TGCAGTGCTAGAGTGTACGACGGGTCGAGGGAAGCTTTCTTT. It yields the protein CSARVYDGSREAFF.

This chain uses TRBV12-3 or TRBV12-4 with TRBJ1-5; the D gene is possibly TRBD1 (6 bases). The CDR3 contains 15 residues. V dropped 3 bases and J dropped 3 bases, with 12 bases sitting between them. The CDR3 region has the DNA TGTGCCAGCAGTTTGAACAGGGATCCCAATCAGCCCCAGCATTTT. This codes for CASSLNRDPNQPQHF.

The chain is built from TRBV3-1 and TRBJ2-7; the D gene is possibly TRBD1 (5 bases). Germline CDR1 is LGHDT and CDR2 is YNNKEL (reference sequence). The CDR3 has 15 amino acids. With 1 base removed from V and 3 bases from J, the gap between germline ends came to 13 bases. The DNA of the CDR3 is TGTGCCAGCAGCCAAGGGCGACAGATATACTACGAGCAGTACTTC. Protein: CASSQGRQIYYEQYF.

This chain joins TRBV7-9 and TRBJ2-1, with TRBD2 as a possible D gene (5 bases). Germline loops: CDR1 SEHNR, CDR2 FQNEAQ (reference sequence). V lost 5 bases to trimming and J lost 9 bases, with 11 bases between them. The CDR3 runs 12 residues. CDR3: CASSPGLSEQFF. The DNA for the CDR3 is TGTGCCAGCAGCCCGGGGTTAAGTGAGCAGTTCTTC.

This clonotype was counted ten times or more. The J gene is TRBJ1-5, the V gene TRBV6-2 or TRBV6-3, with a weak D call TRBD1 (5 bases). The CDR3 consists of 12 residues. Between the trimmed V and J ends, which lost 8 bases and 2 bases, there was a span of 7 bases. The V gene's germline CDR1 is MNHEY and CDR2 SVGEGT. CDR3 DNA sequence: TGTGCCAGCCGGGACGGCAATCAGCCCCAGCATTTT. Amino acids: CASRDGNQPQHF.

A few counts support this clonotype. The CDR3 loop reads CASRSRQRDTQYF. CDR3 DNA sequence: TGTGCCAGCAGGTCTCGGCAGCGAGATACGCAGTATTTT. V gene TRBV28 combines with J gene TRBJ2-3; no firm D call. V was clipped by 6 bases and J by 5 bases, with 12 bases between them. CDR1 and CDR2 from the germline V gene are MDHEN and SYDVKM. This CDR3 has 13 amino acids.

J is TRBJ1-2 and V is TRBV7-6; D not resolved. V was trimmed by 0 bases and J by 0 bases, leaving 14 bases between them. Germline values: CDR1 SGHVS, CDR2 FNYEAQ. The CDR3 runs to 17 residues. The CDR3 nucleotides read TGTGCCAGCAGCTTAGCTGGTCCAGATTTAGCTAACTATGGCTACACCTTC. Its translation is CASSLAGPDLANYGYTF.

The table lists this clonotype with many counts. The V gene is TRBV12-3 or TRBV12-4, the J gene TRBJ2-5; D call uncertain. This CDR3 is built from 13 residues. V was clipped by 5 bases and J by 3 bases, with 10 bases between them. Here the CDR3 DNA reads TGTGCCAGCAGTCCCCCGATTGAAGAGACCCAGTACTTC. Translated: CASSPPIEETQYF.

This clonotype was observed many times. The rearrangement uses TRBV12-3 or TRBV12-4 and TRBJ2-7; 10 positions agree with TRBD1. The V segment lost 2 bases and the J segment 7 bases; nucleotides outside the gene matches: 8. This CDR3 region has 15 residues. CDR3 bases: TGTGCCAGCAGTTTAACCGGGACAGGGGTGGGAGAGCAGTACTTC. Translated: CASSLTGTGVGEQYF.

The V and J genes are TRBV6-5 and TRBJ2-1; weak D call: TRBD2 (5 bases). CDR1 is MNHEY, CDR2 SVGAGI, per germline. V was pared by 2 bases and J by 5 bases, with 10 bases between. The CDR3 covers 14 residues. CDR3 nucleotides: TGTGCCAGCAGTTACGCACCCGGGGACAATGAGCAGTTCTTC. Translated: CASSYAPGDNEQFF.

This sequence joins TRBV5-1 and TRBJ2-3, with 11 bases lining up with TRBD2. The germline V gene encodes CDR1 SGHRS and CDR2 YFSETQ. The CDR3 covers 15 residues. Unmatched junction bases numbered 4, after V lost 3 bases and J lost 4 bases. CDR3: CASSSGLAESDTQYF. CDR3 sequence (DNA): TGCGCCAGCAGCTCGGGACTAGCGGAATCAGATACGCAGTATTTT.

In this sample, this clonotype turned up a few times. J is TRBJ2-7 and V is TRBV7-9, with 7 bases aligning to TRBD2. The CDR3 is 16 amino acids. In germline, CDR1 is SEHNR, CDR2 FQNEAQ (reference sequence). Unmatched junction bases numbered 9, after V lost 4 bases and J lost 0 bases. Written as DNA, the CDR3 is TGTGCCAGCAGCTCTTCTCCTAGCGGTACCTCCTACGAGCAGTACTTC. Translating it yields CASSSSPSGTSYEQYF.

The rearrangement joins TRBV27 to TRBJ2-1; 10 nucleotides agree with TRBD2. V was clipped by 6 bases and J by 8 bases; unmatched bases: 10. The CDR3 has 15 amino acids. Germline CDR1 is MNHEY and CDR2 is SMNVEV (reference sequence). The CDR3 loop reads CASRPGLASAYEQFF. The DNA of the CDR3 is TGTGCCAGCAGACCGGGACTAGCGTCTGCGTATGAGCAGTTCTTC.

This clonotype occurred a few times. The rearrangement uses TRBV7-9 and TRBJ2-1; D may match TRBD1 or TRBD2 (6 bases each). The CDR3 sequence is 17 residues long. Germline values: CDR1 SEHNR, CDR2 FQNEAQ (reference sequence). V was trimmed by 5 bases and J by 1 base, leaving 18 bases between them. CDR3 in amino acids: CASSPPRGALSYNEQFF. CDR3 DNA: TGTGCCAGCAGCCCGCCGAGGGGGGCTCTTTCCTACAATGAGCAGTTCTTC. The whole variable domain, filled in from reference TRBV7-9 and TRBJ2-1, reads DTGVSQNPRHKITKRGQNVTFRCDPISEHNRLYWYRQTLGQGPEFLTYFQNEAQLEKSRLLSDRFSAERPKGSFSTLEIQRTEQGDSAMYLCASSPPRGALSYNEQFFGPGTRLTVL.

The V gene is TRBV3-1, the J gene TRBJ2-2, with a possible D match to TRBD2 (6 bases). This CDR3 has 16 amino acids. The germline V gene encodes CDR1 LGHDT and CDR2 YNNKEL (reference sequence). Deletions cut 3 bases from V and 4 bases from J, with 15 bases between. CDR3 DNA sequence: TGTGCCAGCAGCCACGTTACTAGCAGACGCACCGGGGAGCTGTTTTTT. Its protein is CASSHVTSRRTGELFF.

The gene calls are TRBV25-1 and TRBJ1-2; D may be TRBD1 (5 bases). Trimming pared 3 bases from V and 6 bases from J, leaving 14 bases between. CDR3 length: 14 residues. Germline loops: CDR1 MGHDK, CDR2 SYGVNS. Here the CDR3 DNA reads TGTGCCAGCAGTGATATCGGGGGGTACAATGGCTACACCTTC. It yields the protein CASSDIGGYNGYTF.

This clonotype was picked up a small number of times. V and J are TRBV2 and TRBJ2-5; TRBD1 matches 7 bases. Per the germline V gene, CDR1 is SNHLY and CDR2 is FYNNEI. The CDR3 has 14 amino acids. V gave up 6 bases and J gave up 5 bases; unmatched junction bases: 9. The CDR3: CASRSTGMGETQYF. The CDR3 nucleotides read TGTGCCAGCAGGTCGACAGGGATGGGGGAGACCCAGTACTTC.

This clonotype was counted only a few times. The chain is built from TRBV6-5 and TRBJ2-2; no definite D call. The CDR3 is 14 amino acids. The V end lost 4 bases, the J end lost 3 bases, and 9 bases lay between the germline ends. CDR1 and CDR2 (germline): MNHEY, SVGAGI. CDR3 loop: CASSLTPDTGELFF. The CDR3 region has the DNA TGTGCCAGCAGTTTGACCCCAGACACCGGGGAGCTGTTTTTT.

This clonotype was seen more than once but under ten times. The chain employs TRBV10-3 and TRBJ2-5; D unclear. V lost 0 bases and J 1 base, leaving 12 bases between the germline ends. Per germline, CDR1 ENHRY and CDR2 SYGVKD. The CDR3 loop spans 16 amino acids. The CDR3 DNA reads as TGTGCCATCAGTGAGTCCTTCGGGCCACTCCAAGAGACCCAGTACTTC. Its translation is CAISESFGPLQETQYF.

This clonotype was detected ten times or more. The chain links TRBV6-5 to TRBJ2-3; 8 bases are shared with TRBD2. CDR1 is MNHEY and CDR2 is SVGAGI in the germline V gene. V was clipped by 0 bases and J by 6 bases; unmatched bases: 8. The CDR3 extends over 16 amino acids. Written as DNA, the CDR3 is TGTGCCAGCAGTTACTCCGGGACTAGAGGTTTGGATACGCAGTATTTT. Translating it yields CASSYSGTRGLDTQYF.

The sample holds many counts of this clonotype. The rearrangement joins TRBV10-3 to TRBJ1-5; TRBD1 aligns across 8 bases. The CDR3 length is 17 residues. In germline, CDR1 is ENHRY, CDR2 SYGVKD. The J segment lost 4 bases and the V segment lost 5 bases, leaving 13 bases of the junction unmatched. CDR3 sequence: CAISQTSGQGLNQPQHF. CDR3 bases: TGTGCCATCAGTCAGACCTCAGGACAGGGCCTAAATCAGCCCCAGCATTTT.

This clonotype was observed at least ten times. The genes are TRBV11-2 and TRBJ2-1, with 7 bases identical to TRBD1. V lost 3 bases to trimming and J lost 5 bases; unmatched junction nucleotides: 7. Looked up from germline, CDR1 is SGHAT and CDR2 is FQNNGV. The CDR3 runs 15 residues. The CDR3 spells CASSLFSRGNNEQFF. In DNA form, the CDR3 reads TGTGCCAGCAGCTTGTTTTCCAGGGGGAACAATGAGCAGTTCTTC.